This T cell receptor (beta chain) was identified in a study of OX40 agonist ivuxolimab in advanced cancers. The overall study: The treatment was a fully human IgG2 OX40 agonist, ivuxolimab. With a range of roughly 20 to 80, age averaged approximately 54 years, and about 80% were male. Study conclusions and caveats: Dosing at 0.1 to 3.0 mg/kg was accompanied by clonal expansion of CD4+ and CD8+ blood T cells by week 6.

TCRdb's table, derived via immunoSEQ multiplex PCR, lists solely in-frame clones and lacks some. Seen here are some 35,000 clones, 87% observed once, and the top ten hold less than 40%. Per germline, CDR1 SEHNR and CDR2 FQNEAQ (reference sequence). The V and J ends lost 2 bases and 3 bases respectively, with 13 bases between them. The CDR3 contains 16 residues. As concerns this clone: Antigen unknown.

The V and J genes are TRBV7-9 and TRBJ2-2; maybe TRBD2 (6 bases). The sequence was collected from an adult with an advanced solid tumor such as melanoma, head and neck, liver or kidney cancer. Sample: CD4+ or CD8+ T cells sorted from blood, taken in a trial of the OX40 agonist ivuxolimab. CDR3 amino acids: CASSLRPSDYTGELFF. CDR3 sequence (DNA): TGTGCCAGCAGCTTACGACCTAGCGATTACACCGGGGAGCTGTTTTTT.